Listed here are 27 T cell receptor beta chains from one sample, sequenced in a study of CXCR3-negative and CXCR3-positive naive CD8 T cells. These TCRs' antigens remain unknown. cDNA libraries for TRB were generated by 5' RACE incorporating UMI labels. TCRdb re-analyzed the 5' RACE reads; it lists each CDR3 protein once, without DNA. The sample table includes around 130,000 distinct CDR3 sequences. General study findings and limits: Researchers report that CXCR3-positive naive cells carry more hydrophobic TRB CDR3s than CXCR3-negative naive cells.

The specimen sequenced was naive CXCR3+ CD8+ T cells from blood. Subset described: CD45RO-CCR7+CD27+CD95- naive CD8+ T cells expressing CXCR3 (TNR3+). Source of these receptors: a human donor in good health. Some clones in this sample may be carry-over from other donors' samples.

This chain joins TRBV29-1 and TRBJ1-1; the TCRdb call, TRBD1, lacks DNA for checking. The CDR3 sequence is 13 residues long. Per the germline V gene, CDR1 is SQVTM and CDR2 is ANQGSEA. CDR3 loop: CSVYAGGVTEAFF.

This chain joins TRBV4-2 and TRBJ1-1. This CDR3 spans 15 amino acids. Germline CDR1 and CDR2: LGHNA and YNFKEQ. Here the CDR3 reads CASSQVGEVSTEAFF.

This CDR3 is CSTRGEHTEAFF. The rearrangement joins TRBV29-1 to TRBJ1-1; the D gene TCRdb calls, TRBD1, cannot be checked with no DNA. There are 12 residues in the CDR3. Germline V CDR1 and CDR2: SQVTM, ANQGSEA.

The rearrangement uses TRBV13 and TRBJ2-1; TCRdb gives TRBD1 as the D gene, but with no DNA this cannot be confirmed. The CDR3 is made up of 16 amino acids. Germline loops: CDR1 PRHDT, CDR2 FYEKMQ (reference sequence). This CDR3 reads CASSFSSPGRINEQFF.

J is TRBJ1-5 and V is TRBV6-2 or TRBV6-3. In germline, CDR1 is MNHEY, CDR2 SVGEGT. This CDR3 region has 14 residues. CDR3 residues: CASSAIDSNQPQHF.

The chain carries TRBV28 and TRBJ1-1. Germline V gives CDR1 MDHEN, CDR2 SYDVKM. The CDR3 runs 13 residues. CDR3 sequence reads: CASSPDGMDEAFF.

V usage is TRBV3-1 and J usage is TRBJ1-1; TCRdb returns TRBD1, unconfirmable since there is no DNA. The germline V gene encodes CDR1 LGHDT and CDR2 YNNKEL (reference sequence). The CDR3 extends over 14 amino acids. The CDR3 loop reads CASSQGGAYTEAFF.

The gene calls are TRBV14 and TRBJ2-3. Germline loops: CDR1 SGHDN, CDR2 FVKESK. The CDR3 totals 13 residues. The CDR3 sequence is CASSQDWGGTQYF.

V is TRBV12-3 or TRBV12-4 and J is TRBJ2-3; the TCRdb call, TRBD1, lacks DNA for checking. The CDR3 has 13 amino acids. The CDR3 region is CASWDRGTDTQYF.

The V call is TRBV25-1, the J call TRBJ1-1. Germline V gene lookup returns CDR1 MGHDK and CDR2 SYGVNS. This CDR3 has 12 amino acids. CDR3 amino acids: CASSAPFAEAFF.

This chain joins TRBV13 and TRBJ2-1; there is no DNA to check the TCRdb D call of TRBD1. The CDR3 is 14 residues long. The germline V gene has CDR1 PRHDT and CDR2 FYEKMQ (reference sequence). CDR3 protein: CASSPGHQYNEQFF. Combining the CDR3 with reference TRBV13 and TRBJ2-1 gives the whole variable domain AAGVIQSPRHLIKEKRETATLKCYPIPRHDTVYWYQQGPGQDPQFLISFYEKMQSDKGSIPDRFSAQQFSDYHSELNMSSLELGDSALYFCASSPGHQYNEQFFGPGTRLTVL.

V and J are TRBV15 and TRBJ2-1. The CDR3 spans 15 residues. Germline V gives CDR1 LNHNV, CDR2 YYDKDF (reference sequence). CDR3 loop: CATSSDQSSYNEQFF. Together with reference TRBV15 and TRBJ2-1, the CDR3 gives the full variable domain: DAMVIQNPRYQVTQFGKPVTLSCSQTLNHNVMYWYQQKSSQAPKLLFHYYDKDFNNEADTPDNFQSRRPNTSFCFLDIRSPGLGDTAMYLCATSSDQSSYNEQFFGPGTRLTVL.

The V call is TRBV7-9, the J call TRBJ2-1; TCRdb's D gene call, TRBD1, goes unchecked for lack of DNA. Per the germline V gene, CDR1 is SEHNR and CDR2 is FQNEAQ (reference sequence). The CDR3 spans 16 residues. The CDR3 loop is CASSLDGTGPYNEQFF.

V is TRBV20-1 and J is TRBJ2-7. Germline lookup yields CDR1 DFQATT and CDR2 SNEGSKA (reference sequence). This CDR3 comprises 14 residues. This CDR3 is CSARDSRSSYEQYF.

This chain connects TRBV6-6 to TRBJ2-5. Germline values: CDR1 MNHNY, CDR2 SVGAGI (reference sequence). The CDR3 is 12 residues long. CDR3 loop: CASSDLEETQYF.

The chain joins TRBV7-3 to TRBJ1-6; the D call of TRBD1 rests on TCRdb alone, since no DNA is present to check it. CDR3 size: 14 residues. CDR1 is SGHTA and CDR2 is FQGTGA in the germline V gene. The CDR3 loop reads CASSSGQGDSPLHF.

This chain joins TRBV28 and TRBJ2-1; there is no DNA to check the TCRdb D call of TRBD1. There are 16 residues in the CDR3. Per the germline V gene, CDR1 is MDHEN and CDR2 is SYDVKM. The CDR3 loop reads CASSLPPGQGINEQFF.

The rearrangement links TRBV7-3 to TRBJ2-3; the TRBD2 assignment by TCRdb is unverifiable without DNA. Germline CDR1 and CDR2: SGHTA and FQGTGA. The CDR3 loop spans 17 amino acids. The CDR3 spells CASSAGTSGRPTDTQYF.

The gene calls are TRBV11-2 and TRBJ2-7; TCRdb designates TRBD2, a call that cannot be tested without DNA. Per germline, CDR1 SGHAT and CDR2 FQNNGV. The CDR3 is made up of 15 amino acids. CDR3 sequence: CASSPGRAFSYEQYF.

The CDR3 sequence is CSVDEGQVHTDTQYF. The gene calls are TRBV29-1 and TRBJ2-3; the D call from TCRdb, TRBD2, cannot be confirmed without DNA. The CDR3 length is 15 residues. The germline CDR1 and CDR2 sequences are SQVTM and ANQGSEA.

V gene TRBV7-9 combines with J gene TRBJ2-7; TCRdb lists TRBD1, though no DNA is available to test this call. Per germline, CDR1 SEHNR and CDR2 FQNEAQ (reference sequence). This CDR3 has 16 residues. The CDR3 loop is CASSPHRVSGVSEQYF. Looking up the rest from reference TRBV7-9 and TRBJ2-7 gives the full variable domain: DTGVSQNPRHKITKRGQNVTFRCDPISEHNRLYWYRQTLGQGPEFLTYFQNEAQLEKSRLLSDRFSAERPKGSFSTLEIQRTEQGDSAMYLCASSPHRVSGVSEQYFGPGTRLTVT.

The gene calls are TRBV6-4 and TRBJ2-3. Germline values: CDR1 MRHNA, CDR2 SNTAGT. This CDR3 contains 14 residues. The CDR3 loop reads CASSDSEGTDTQYF.

The genes are TRBV30 and TRBJ1-2; the D gene TCRdb calls, TRBD1, cannot be checked with no DNA. This CDR3 comprises 16 residues. The germline V gene has CDR1 GTSNPN and CDR2 SVGIG (reference sequence). The CDR3: CAWSVATGRPNYGYTF.

The CDR3 sequence: CASSQSSYSEQFF. V and J are TRBV7-3 and TRBJ2-1. From germline, CDR1 is SGHTA and CDR2 FQGTGA. The CDR3 spans 13 residues.

The gene calls are TRBV19 and TRBJ2-1; TCRdb's D call of TRBD1 is untestable without DNA. The CDR3 contains 13 residues. Germline CDR1 is LNHDA and CDR2 is SQIVND (reference sequence). CDR3 protein: CASRQGAYNEQFF.

This chain links TRBV20-1 with TRBJ1-6; the TCRdb call, TRBD1, lacks DNA for checking. The CDR3 totals 14 residues. From germline, CDR1 is DFQATT and CDR2 SNEGSKA (reference sequence). CDR3 protein: CSANDSGRGSPLHF.

The chain links TRBV9 to TRBJ2-7; TCRdb selects TRBD1, and the lack of DNA leaves this call unchecked. This CDR3 has 15 amino acids. The V gene's germline CDR1 is SGDLS and CDR2 YYNGEE. The CDR3 reads CASSAAPPASYEQYF.